These 11 T cell receptor beta chains share one sample of origin, sequenced in a study of blood T cell repertoires in COVID-19. Here immunoSEQ multiplex PCR was the method, and the copy in TCRdb shows in-frame clones only, minus some. This sample yields approximately 150,000 clones, of which 84% are seen a single time; around 4.8% belongs to the top ten. The sequenced material came from peripheral blood. The receptors derive from a human donor in a cohort sampled during active COVID-19.

Only one count was recorded for this clone. The J gene is TRBJ2-3, the V gene TRBV29-1, with D possibly matching TRBD2 (6 bases). The germline CDR1 and CDR2 sequences are SQVTM and ANQGSEA. The length of the CDR3 is 14 residues. V lost 8 bases to trimming and J lost 1 base, with 16 bases between them. The CDR3 sequence is CSSSPGSRTDTQYF. In DNA, the CDR3 is TGCAGCTCAAGCCCCGGGAGCCGCACAGATACGCAGTATTTT.

This clone has more than one count but fewer than ten. The chain employs TRBV5-4 and TRBJ2-7; 15 bases align to TRBD2. The CDR3 has 16 amino acids. Germline assignment: CDR1 SGHNT and CDR2 YYREEE (reference sequence). With 4 bases clipped from V and 1 base from J, the junction kept 3 bases outside the gene matches. The CDR3 coding sequence is TGTGCCAGCAGCGCCGGACTAGCGGGGGGGTCCTACGAGCAGTACTTC. It encodes CASSAGLAGGSYEQYF. Full variable domain (missing parts from reference TRBV5-4 and TRBJ2-7): ETGVTQSPTHLIKTRGQQVTLRCSSQSGHNTVSWYQQALGQGPQFIFQYYREEENGRGNFPPRFSGLQFPNYSSELNVNALELDDSALYLCASSAGLAGGSYEQYFGPGTRLTVT.

This chain uses TRBV24-1 with TRBJ1-2; D remains ambiguous. Trimming removed 5 bases from V and 3 bases from J, with 12 bases in between. This CDR3 has 14 amino acids. Germline-derived CDR1 and CDR2 are KGHDR and SFDVKD. The CDR3 sequence: CATSVVREDYGYTF. The CDR3 DNA reads TGTGCCACCAGTGTAGTACGGGAGGACTATGGCTACACCTTC.

The gene calls are TRBV10-3 and TRBJ2-5; D gene uncertain. Germline V lookup: CDR1 ENHRY, CDR2 SYGVKD. V was trimmed by 3 bases and J by 9 bases, leaving 14 bases between them. The CDR3 contains 13 residues. Here the CDR3 reads CAISDYSSAAQYF. The CDR3 region has the DNA TGTGCCATCAGTGATTACTCCTCGGCGGCCCAGTACTTC.

This clone occurred a few times. The chain carries TRBV18 and TRBJ1-1; TRBD1 is a possible D gene (5 bases). Trimming shortened V by 5 bases and J by 4 bases, and 23 bases separated the two germline ends. In germline, CDR1 is KGHSH, CDR2 LQKENI. The CDR3 has 17 residues. CDR3: CASSTVSGGARGTEAFF. DNA of the CDR3: TGTGCCAGCTCAACGGTTTCTGGAGGGGCTAGGGGCACTGAAGCTTTCTTT.

This clone was seen only once. V gene TRBV9 combines with J gene TRBJ2-7; TRBD2 aligns across 8 bases. The V and J ends lost 1 base and 6 bases, in that order; junction bases with no gene match: 12. This CDR3 contains 16 residues. Germline V lookup: CDR1 SGDLS, CDR2 YYNGEE. This CDR3 is CASSVNPGGGQGEQYF. As DNA, the CDR3 is TGTGCCAGCAGCGTAAACCCCGGGGGGGGGCAAGGCGAGCAGTACTTC.

V gene TRBV9 combines with J gene TRBJ2-1; TRBD2 matches 10 bases. Trimming at V came to 0 bases and at J to 2 bases, leaving 11 bases not matched to a gene. Germline CDR1 and CDR2: SGDLS and YYNGEE. The CDR3 length is 19 residues. The CDR3 nucleotides are TGTGCCAGCAGCGTAGCGGGTAGCGGGAGGCGTCTCCCCTACAATGAGCAGTTCTTC. Translating gives CASSVAGSGRRLPYNEQFF.

The CDR3 sequence: CATSRGDRGGASTGELFF. CDR3 coding DNA: TGTGCCACCAGCAGGGGCGACCGGGGGGGTGCAAGCACCGGGGAGCTGTTTTTT. The chain has TRBV15 and TRBJ2-2, with TRBD2 identical over 8 bases. Germline assignment: CDR1 LNHNV and CDR2 YYDKDF (reference sequence). The CDR3 runs 18 residues. With 3 bases clipped from V and 4 bases from J, the junction kept 13 bases outside the gene matches. The variable domain in full, with the rest retrieved from reference TRBV15 and TRBJ2-2, is DAMVIQNPRYQVTQFGKPVTLSCSQTLNHNVMYWYQQKSSQAPKLLFHYYDKDFNNEADTPDNFQSRRPNTSFCFLDIRSPGLGDTAMYLCATSRGDRGGASTGELFFGEGSRLTVL.

This chain uses TRBV5-5 with TRBJ2-5; D is perhaps TRBD1 (8 bases). Germline CDR1 is SGHKS and CDR2 is YYEKEE (reference sequence). The V end was cut by 4 bases, the J end by 5 bases, with 21 bases between. The CDR3 loop spans 16 amino acids. The CDR3 reads CASSRGAGGGKETQYF. CDR3 bases: TGTGCCAGCAGCCGGGGGGCAGGGGGCGGAAAGGAGACCCAGTACTTC.

The J gene is TRBJ1-4, the V gene TRBV29-1, with TRBD1 identical over 10 bases. The germline gives CDR1 SQVTM, CDR2 ANQGSEA. The CDR3 spans 14 residues. With V trimmed by 7 bases and J by 6 bases, 8 bases remained unmatched. CDR3 DNA sequence: TGCAGCGCAGCTAAGGGGACAGGGGATGAAAAACTGTTTTTT. Protein product: CSAAKGTGDEKLFF. The whole variable domain, remainder taken from reference TRBV29-1 and TRBJ1-4, is SAVISQKPSRDICQRGTSLTIQCQVDSQVTMMFWYRQQPGQSLTLIATANQGSEATYESGFVIDKFPISRPNLTFSTLTVSNMSPEDSSIYLCSAAKGTGDEKLFFGSGTQLSVL.

The chain joins TRBV4-1 to TRBJ2-5; TRBD1 matches 7 bases. CDR1 is MGHRA and CDR2 is YSYEKL in the germline V gene. This CDR3 has 14 amino acids. V shed 2 bases, J shed 4 bases, and the junction held 4 bases outside the gene matches. The CDR3 bases are TGCGCCAGCAGCCAACCCCGACAGGGAGAGACCCAGTACTTC. This translates into CASSQPRQGETQYF.